This T cell receptor (beta chain) was observed in a study of cytomegalovirus exposure and HLA in healthy donors. Study-wide points: Later examination showed HLA-associated TCR beta chains had greater clonal expansion than equally common others.

The PCR employed 60 Vbeta primers together with 13 Jbeta primers. Profiling relied on immunoSEQ multiplex PCR, and the TCRdb table lists in-frame clones only, not all of them. The sample has fewer than 120,000 clones, around 80% seen once. A word on this clone: The antigen remains unidentified.

This CDR3 has 17 amino acids. Per germline, CDR1 LGHNA and CDR2 YSLEER. The ends were cut back, 4 bases at V and 0 bases at J, with 16 bases in the middle. The source is a man aged 25-45 years in good health and CMV-seropositive. The sequencing input was PBMCs. The chain recombines TRBV4-3 with TRBJ2-1; a possible D gene is TRBD1 (7 bases). CDR3 in amino acids: CASSPRLGGYSYNEQFF. The CDR3 DNA reads as TGCGCCAGCAGCCCACGACTAGGGGGCTACTCCTACAATGAGCAGTTCTTC.